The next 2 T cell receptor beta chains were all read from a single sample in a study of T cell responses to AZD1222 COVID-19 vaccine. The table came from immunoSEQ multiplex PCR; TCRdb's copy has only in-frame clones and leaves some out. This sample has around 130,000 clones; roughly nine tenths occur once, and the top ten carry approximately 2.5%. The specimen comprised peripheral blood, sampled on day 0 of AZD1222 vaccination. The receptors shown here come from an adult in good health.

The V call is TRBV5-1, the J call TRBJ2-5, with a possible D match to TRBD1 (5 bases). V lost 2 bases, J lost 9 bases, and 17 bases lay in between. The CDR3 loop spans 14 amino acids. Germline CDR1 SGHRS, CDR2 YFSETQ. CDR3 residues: CASSFGSAQGAQYF. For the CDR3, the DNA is TGCGCCAGCAGCTTCGGTTCCGCCCAAGGGGCCCAGTACTTC.

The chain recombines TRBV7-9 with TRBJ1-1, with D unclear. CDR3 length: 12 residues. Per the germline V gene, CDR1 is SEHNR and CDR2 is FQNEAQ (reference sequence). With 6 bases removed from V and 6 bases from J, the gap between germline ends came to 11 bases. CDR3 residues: CASSSGFSEAFF. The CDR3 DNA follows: TGTGCCAGCAGTTCCGGGTTCTCTGAAGCTTTCTTT.